This T cell receptor (beta chain) is from a study of radiotherapy plus CTLA-4 blockade in lung cancer. Only in-frame clones appear in the TCRdb table, and some are missing; sequencing was by immunoSEQ multiplex PCR. This sample has some 110,000 clones, with more than 80% found just once. Study findings and constraints: Blood saw expansion of tumor-derived TCR clones after radiotherapy plus ipilimumab.

On this clone: Its antigen remains unidentified.

Trimming stripped 6 bases from V and 1 base from J, with 9 bases between. The CDR3 sequence is 13 residues long. Germline assignment: CDR1 MNHNS and CDR2 SASEGT. This chain connects TRBV6-1 to TRBJ1-2; D remains unclear. The sample consisted of peripheral blood, taken from a patient treated with radiotherapy plus ipilimumab. This receptor was identified in a human donor with non-small cell lung cancer that progressed on radiotherapy plus ipilimumab. CDR3 DNA sequence: TGTGCCAGCAGAGAGACATTTAACTATGGCTACACCTTC. Translation gives CASRETFNYGYTF.